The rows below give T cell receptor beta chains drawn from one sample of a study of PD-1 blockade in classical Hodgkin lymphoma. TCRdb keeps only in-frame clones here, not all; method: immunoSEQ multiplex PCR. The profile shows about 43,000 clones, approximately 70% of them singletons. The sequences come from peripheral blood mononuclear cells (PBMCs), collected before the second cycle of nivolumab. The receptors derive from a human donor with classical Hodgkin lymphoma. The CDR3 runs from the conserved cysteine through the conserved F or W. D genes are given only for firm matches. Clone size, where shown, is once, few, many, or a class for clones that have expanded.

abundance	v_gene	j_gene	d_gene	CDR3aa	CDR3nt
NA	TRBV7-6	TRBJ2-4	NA	CASSRVGAKNIQYF	TGTGCCAGCAGCCGGGTTGGGGCCAAAAACATTCAGTACTTC
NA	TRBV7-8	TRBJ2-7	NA	CASSPNGVSYEQYF	TGTGCCAGCAGCCCCAACGGCGTCTCCTACGAGCAGTACTTC
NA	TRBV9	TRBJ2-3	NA	CASSVAAGETDTQYF	TGTGCCAGCAGCGTAGCAGCAGGGGAAACAGATACGCAGTATTTT
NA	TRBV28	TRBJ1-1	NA	CASLTGNTEAFF	TGTGCCAGTTTAACGGGGAACACTGAAGCTTTCTTT
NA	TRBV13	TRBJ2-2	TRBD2	CASSLGAGANTGELFF	TGTGCCAGCAGCTTAGGAGCGGGAGCGAACACCGGGGAGCTGTTTTTT
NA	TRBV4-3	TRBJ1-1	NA	CASSQENFGYTEAFF	TGCGCCAGCAGCCAAGAGAATTTCGGGTACACTGAAGCTTTCTTT
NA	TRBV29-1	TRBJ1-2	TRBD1	CSVRLNRGGYGYTF	TGCAGCGTCCGTTTAAACAGGGGTGGCTATGGCTACACCTTC
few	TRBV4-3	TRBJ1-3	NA	CASSQDPRGSGNTIYF	TGCGCCAGCAGCCAAGACCCCAGGGGCTCTGGAAACACCATATATTTT
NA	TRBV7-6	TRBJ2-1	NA	CASSRTDYNEQFF	TGTGCCAGCAGCAGGACAGACTACAATGAGCAGTTCTTC
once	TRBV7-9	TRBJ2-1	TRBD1	CASSFPRKTGGNNEQFF	TGTGCCAGCAGCTTCCCGAGGAAGACAGGGGGGAACAATGAGCAGTTCTTC
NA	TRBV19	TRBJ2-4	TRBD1	CASSRGQGVNIQYF	TGTGCCAGTAGTCGGGGACAGGGTGTTAACATTCAGTACTTC
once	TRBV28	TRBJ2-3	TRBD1	CASSRTGEDTQYF	TGTGCCAGCAGCCGGACAGGAGAAGATACGCAGTATTTT
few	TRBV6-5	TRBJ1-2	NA	CASSLTEYYGYTF	TGTGCCAGCAGTTTGACTGAATACTATGGCTACACCTTC
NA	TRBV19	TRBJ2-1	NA	CASSMRLPGLFF	TGTGCCAGTAGTATGAGACTACCAGGACTTTTCTTC
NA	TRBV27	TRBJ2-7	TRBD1	CASSSSPTGPTYEQYF	TGTGCCAGCAGTTCTTCCCCGACAGGGCCTACCTACGAGCAGTACTTC
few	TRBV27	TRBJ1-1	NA	CASMRGVTEAFF	TGTGCCAGCATGAGAGGGGTTACTGAAGCTTTCTTT
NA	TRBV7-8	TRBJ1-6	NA	CASSLIGNYNSPLHF	TGTGCCAGCAGCTTAATAGGGAACTATAATTCACCCCTCCACTTT
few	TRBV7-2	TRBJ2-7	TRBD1	CASSLTGQGVGEQYF	TGTGCCAGCAGCCTTACGGGACAGGGGGTCGGCGAGCAGTACTTC
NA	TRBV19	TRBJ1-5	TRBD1	CATEDRGNQPQHF	TGTGCCACCGAGGACAGGGGGAATCAGCCCCAGCATTTT
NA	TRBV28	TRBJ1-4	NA	CASSSWGGKLFF	TGTGCCAGCAGTTCCTGGGGGGGAAAACTGTTTTTT
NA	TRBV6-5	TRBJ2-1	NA	CASRELGSEQFF	TGTGCCAGCAGAGAACTAGGATCTGAGCAGTTCTTC
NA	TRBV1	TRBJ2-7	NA	CTSSPREKAYEQYF	TGCACCAGCAGCCCCCGGGAGAAGGCCTACGAGCAGTACTTC
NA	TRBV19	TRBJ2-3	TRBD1	CASSMGTVISDTQYF	TGTGCCAGTAGTATGGGGACAGTGATATCAGATACGCAGTATTTT
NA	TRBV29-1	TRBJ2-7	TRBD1	CSADRDSPYEQYF	TGCAGCGCCGACCGGGACAGCCCCTACGAGCAGTACTTC
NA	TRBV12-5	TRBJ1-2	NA	CASVKTGLANYGYTF	TGTGCTAGTGTTAAGACAGGACTCGCTAACTATGGCTACACCTTC
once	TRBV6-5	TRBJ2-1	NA	CATFGARTYNEQFF	TGTGCCACCTTTGGGGCACGGACCTACAATGAGCAGTTCTTC
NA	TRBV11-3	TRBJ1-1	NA	CASSPIPPRSRASTEAFF	TGTGCCAGCAGCCCTATCCCCCCCCGGAGCAGGGCGAGCACTGAAGCTTTCTTT
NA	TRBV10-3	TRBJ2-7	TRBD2	CAISPTSGMGEQYF	TGTGCCATCAGCCCAACTAGCGGAATGGGCGAGCAGTACTTC
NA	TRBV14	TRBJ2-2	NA	CASSPFFAAAGTGELFF	TGTGCCAGCAGCCCCTTTTTTGCGGCTGCGGGCACCGGGGAGCTGTTTTTT
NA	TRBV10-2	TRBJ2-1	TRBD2	CASSPIRLAGETGEQFF	TGCGCCAGCAGTCCTATCCGACTAGCGGGGGAAACTGGTGAGCAGTTCTTC
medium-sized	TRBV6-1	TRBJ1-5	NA	CASSREENQPQHF	TGTGCCAGCAGCAGGGAGGAAAATCAGCCCCAGCATTTT
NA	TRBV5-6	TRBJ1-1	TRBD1	CASSLVPGQGAEAFF	TGTGCCAGCAGCCTGGTCCCGGGACAGGGGGCTGAAGCTTTCTTT
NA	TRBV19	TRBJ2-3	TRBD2	CASTFNSGRRTSTDTQYF	TGTGCCAGTACCTTTAATAGCGGGAGAAGAACAAGCACAGATACGCAGTATTTT
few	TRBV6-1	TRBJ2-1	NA	CASVGTGLNEQFF	TGTGCCAGCGTTGGGACTGGTTTAAATGAGCAGTTCTTC
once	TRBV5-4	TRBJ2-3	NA	CASSPDHTDTQYF	TGTGCCAGCAGCCCAGACCACACAGATACGCAGTATTTT
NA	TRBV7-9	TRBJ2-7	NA	CASRPPGEDYEQYF	TGTGCCAGCAGGCCTCCCGGGGAGGACTACGAGCAGTACTTC
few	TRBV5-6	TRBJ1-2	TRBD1	CASSLGTGKGYTF	TGTGCCAGCAGCTTGGGGACAGGGAAGGGCTACACCTTC
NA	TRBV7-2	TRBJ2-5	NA	CASSLLTRETQYF	TGTGCCAGCAGCTTGCTGACCCGGGAGACCCAGTACTTC
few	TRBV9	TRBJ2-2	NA	CASSPRGQWGGLNTGELFF	TGTGCCAGCAGCCCTCGGGGGCAATGGGGAGGACTGAACACCGGGGAGCTGTTTTTT
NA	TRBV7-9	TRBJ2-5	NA	CASSPLQETQYF	TGTGCCAGCAGCCCACTTCAAGAGACCCAGTACTTC
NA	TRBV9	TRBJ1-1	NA	CASSVAGLDTEAFF	TGTGCCAGCAGCGTAGCAGGGTTGGACACTGAAGCTTTCTTT
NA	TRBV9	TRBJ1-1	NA	CASTAGGMNTEAFF	TGTGCCAGCACCGCGGGGGGGATGAACACTGAAGCTTTCTTT
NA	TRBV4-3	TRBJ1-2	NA	CASSQEALGGYGYTF	TGCGCCAGCAGCCAAGAGGCTCTCGGGGGCTATGGCTACACCTTC
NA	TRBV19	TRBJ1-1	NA	CASNRRRQMNTEAFF	TGTGCCAGTAACCGAAGAAGGCAGATGAACACTGAAGCTTTCTTT
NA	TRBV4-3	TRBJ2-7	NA	CASSQGVGALYEQYF	TGCGCCAGCAGCCAAGGTGTCGGAGCCCTCTACGAGCAGTACTTC
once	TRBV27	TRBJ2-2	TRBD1	CASSRTGDTGELFF	TGTGCCAGCAGTAGGACAGGGGACACCGGGGAGCTGTTTTTT
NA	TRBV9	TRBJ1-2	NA	CASSVLPGDHYGYTF	TGTGCCAGCAGCGTACTACCGGGAGACCACTATGGCTACACCTTC